This T cell receptor beta chain stems from a study of T cell responses to AZD1222 COVID-19 vaccine. Trimming removed 6 bases from V and 0 bases from J, with 14 bases in between. The CDR3 spans 15 residues. The V gene's germline CDR1 is MDHEN and CDR2 SYDVKM. As concerns this clone: No antigen is known for it.

Study results and limitations: Only after the peak T cell response were repertoires sampled. Reportedly, nearly half of unique spike TCRs recognized epitopes outside B.1.351/B.1.1.7 mutations. There were mostly white British donors and more females than males, and clonal diversity was possibly underestimated.

TCRdb keeps only in-frame clones here, not all; method: immunoSEQ multiplex PCR. The sample lists about 100,000 clones; around 87% were seen once. The source material was peripheral blood, sampled on day 0 of MenACWY control vaccination. The sequence came from an adult in good health. The J gene is TRBJ1-2, the V gene TRBV28; maybe TRBD1 (5 bases). CDR3 protein: CASRSGFGTNYGYTF. The CDR3 DNA is TGTGCCAGCAGGTCAGGGTTCGGAACTAACTATGGCTACACCTTC.